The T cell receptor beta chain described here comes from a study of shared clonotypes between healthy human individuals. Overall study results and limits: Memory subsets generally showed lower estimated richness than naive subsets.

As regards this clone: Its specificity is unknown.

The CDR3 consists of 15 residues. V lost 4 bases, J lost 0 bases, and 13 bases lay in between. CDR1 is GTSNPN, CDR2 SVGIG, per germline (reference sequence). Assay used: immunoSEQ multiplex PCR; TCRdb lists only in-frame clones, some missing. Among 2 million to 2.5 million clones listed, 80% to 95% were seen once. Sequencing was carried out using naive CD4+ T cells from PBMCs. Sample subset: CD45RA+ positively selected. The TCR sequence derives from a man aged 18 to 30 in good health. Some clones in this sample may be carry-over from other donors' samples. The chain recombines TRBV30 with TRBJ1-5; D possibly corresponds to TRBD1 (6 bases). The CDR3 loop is CAWKQGPYSNQPQHF. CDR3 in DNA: TGTGCCTGGAAGCAGGGGCCCTATAGCAATCAGCCCCAGCATTTT. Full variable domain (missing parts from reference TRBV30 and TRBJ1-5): SQTIHQWPATLVQPVGSPLSLECTVEGTSNPNLYWYRQAAGRGLQLLFYSVGIGQISSEVPQNLSASRPQDRQFILSSKKLLLSDSGFYLCAWKQGPYSNQPQHFGDGTRLSIL.